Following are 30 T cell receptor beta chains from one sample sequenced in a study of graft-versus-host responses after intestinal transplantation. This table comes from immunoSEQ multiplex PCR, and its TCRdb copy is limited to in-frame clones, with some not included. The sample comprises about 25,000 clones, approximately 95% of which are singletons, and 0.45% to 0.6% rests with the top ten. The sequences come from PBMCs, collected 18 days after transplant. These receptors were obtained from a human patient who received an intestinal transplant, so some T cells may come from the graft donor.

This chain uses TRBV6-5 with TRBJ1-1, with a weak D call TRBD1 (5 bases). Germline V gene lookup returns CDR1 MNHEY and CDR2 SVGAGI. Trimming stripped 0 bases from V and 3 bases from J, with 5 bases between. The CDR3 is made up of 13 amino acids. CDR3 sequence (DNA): TGTGCCAGCAGTTACTCCAGGGACACTGAAGCTTTCTTT. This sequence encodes CASSYSRDTEAFF.

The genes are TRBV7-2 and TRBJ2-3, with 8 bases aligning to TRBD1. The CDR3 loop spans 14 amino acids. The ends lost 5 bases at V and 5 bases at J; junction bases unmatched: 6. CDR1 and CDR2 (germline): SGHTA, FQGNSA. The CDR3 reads CASSLDRGQDTQYF. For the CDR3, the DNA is TGTGCCAGCAGCCTAGACAGGGGTCAAGATACGCAGTATTTT. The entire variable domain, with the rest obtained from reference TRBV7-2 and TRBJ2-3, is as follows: GAGVSQSPSNKVTEKGKDVELRCDPISGHTALYWYRQSLGQGLEFLIYFQGNSAPDKSGLPSDRFSAERTGGSVSTLTIQRTQQEDSAVYLCASSLDRGQDTQYFGPGTRLTVL.

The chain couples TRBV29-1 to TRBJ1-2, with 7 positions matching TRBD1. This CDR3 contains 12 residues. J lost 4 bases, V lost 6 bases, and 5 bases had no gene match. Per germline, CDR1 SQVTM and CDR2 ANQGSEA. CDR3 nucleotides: TGCAGCGTGGCGACAGGGACCTATGGCTACACCTTC. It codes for CSVATGTYGYTF.

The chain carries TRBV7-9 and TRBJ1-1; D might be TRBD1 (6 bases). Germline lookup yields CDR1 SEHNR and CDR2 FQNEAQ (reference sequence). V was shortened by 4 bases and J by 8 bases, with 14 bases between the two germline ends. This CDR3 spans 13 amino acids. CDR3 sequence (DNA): TGTGCCAGCAGCTGGATAGGGGGGGCGGAAGCTTTCTTT. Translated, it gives CASSWIGGAEAFF.

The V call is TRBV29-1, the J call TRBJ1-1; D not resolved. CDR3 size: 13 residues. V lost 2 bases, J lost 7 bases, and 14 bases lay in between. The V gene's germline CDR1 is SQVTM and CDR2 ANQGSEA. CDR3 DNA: TGCAGCGTTGAACTTGCGGAAGTTAGTGAAGCTTTCTTT. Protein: CSVELAEVSEAFF.

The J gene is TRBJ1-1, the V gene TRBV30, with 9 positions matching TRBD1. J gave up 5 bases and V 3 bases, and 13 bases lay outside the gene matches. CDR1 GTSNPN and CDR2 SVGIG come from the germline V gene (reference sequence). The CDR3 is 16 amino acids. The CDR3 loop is CAWSVGTGRFITEAFF. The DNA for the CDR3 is TGTGCCTGGAGCGTAGGGACAGGGAGGTTTATAACTGAAGCTTTCTTT.

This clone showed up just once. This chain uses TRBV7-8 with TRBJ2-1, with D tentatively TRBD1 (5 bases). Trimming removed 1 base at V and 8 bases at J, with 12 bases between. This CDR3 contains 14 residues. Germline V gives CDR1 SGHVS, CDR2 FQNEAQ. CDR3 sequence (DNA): TGTGCCAGCAGCTTAGACATTTTAGGGGATGAGCAGTTCTTC. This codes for CASSLDILGDEQFF.

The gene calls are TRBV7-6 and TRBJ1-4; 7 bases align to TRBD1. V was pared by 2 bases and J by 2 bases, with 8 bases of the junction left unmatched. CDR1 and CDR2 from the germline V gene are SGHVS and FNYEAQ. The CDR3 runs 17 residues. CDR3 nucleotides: TGTGCCAGCAGCTTATTTACAGGGGAGAAGACTAATGAAAAACTGTTTTTT. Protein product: CASSLFTGEKTNEKLFF.

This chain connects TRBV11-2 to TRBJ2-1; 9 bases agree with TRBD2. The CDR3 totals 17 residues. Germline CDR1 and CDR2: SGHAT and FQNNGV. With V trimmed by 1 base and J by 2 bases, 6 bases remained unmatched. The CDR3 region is CASSLGLLAGPYNEQFF. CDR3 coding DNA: TGTGCCAGCAGCTTAGGCCTACTAGCGGGTCCCTACAATGAGCAGTTCTTC.

In nucleotides, the CDR3 is TGTGCCAGCAGCCCATTGACAGAGAACACTGAAGCTTTCTTT. It codes for CASSPLTENTEAFF. This rearrangement joins TRBV14 to TRBJ1-1; D perhaps matches TRBD1 (5 bases). The CDR3 has 14 residues. Trimming removed 4 bases from V and 1 base from J, with 10 bases in between. CDR1 is SGHDN and CDR2 is FVKESK in the germline V gene.

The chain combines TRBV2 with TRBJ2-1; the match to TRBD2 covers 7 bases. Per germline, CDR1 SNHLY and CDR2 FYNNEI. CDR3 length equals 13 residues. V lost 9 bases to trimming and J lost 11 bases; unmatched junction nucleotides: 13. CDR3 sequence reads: CASTWGLTEKQFF. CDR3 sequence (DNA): TGTGCCAGTACCTGGGGACTAACCGAAAAGCAGTTCTTC.

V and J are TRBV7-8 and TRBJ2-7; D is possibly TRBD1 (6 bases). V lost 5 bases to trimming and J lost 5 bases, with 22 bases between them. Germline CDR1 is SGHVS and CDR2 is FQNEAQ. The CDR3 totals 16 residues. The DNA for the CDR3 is TGTGCCAGCAGCCCAACACTTGGACAGCTGGGCAACGAGCAGTACTTC. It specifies CASSPTLGQLGNEQYF.

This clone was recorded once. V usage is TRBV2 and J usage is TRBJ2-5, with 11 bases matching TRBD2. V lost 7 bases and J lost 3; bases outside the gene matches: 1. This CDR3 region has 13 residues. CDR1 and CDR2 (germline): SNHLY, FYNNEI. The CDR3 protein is CASKLAGEETQYF. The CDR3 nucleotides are TGTGCCAGCAAACTAGCGGGGGAAGAGACCCAGTACTTC.

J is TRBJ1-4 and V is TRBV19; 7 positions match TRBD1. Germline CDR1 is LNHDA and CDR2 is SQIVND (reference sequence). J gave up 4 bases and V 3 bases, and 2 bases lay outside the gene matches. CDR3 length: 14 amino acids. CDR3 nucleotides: TGTGCCAGTAGTATGGACAGGCTTAATGAAAAACTGTTTTTT. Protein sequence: CASSMDRLNEKLFF.

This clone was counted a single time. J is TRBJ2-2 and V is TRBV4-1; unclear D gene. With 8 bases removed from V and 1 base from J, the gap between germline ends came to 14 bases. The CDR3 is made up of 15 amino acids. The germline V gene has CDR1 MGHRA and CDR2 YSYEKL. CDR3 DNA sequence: TGCGCCAGCTCCGACGGAGATCGGAACACCGGGGAGCTGTTTTTT. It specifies CASSDGDRNTGELFF.

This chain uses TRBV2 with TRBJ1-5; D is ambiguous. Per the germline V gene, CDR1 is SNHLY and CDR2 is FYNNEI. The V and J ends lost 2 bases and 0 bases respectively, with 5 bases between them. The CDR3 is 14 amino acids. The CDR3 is CASSEQFSNQPQHF. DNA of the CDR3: TGTGCCAGCAGTGAACAGTTTAGCAATCAGCCCCAGCATTTT.

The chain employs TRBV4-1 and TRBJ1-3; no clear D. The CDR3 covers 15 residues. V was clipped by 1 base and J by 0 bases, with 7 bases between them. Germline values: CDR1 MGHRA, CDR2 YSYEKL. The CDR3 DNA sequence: TGCGCCAGCAGCCAAGCTACAGTCTCTGGAAACACCATATATTTT. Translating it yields CASSQATVSGNTIYF.

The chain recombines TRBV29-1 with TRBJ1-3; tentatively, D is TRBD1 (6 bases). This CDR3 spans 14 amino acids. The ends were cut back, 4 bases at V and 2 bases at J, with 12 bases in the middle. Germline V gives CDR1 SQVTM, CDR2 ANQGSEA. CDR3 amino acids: CSVVWGAPGNTIYF. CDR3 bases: TGCAGCGTTGTATGGGGGGCGCCTGGAAACACCATATATTTT.

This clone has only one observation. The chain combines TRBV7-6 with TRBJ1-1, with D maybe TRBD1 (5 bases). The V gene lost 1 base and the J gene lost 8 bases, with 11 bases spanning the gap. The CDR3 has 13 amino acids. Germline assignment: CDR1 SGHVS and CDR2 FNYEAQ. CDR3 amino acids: CASSLEVGDEAFF. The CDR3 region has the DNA TGTGCCAGCAGCTTAGAGGTGGGGGACGAAGCTTTCTTT. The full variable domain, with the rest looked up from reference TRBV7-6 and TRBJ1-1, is GAGVSQSPRYKVTKRGQDVALRCDPISGHVSLYWYRQALGQGPEFLTYFNYEAQQDKSGLPNDRFSAERPEGSISTLTIQRTEQRDSAMYRCASSLEVGDEAFFGQGTRLTVV.

The CDR3: CASSYYNTGELFF. DNA for the CDR3: TGTGCCAGCAGTTACTATAACACCGGGGAGCTGTTTTTT. V and J are TRBV6-5 and TRBJ2-2; no clear D gene. CDR3 length: 13 residues. Germline V gene sequence: CDR1 MNHEY, CDR2 SVGAGI. V gave up 1 base and J gave up 2 bases, with 2 bases separating them.

The CDR3 coding sequence is TGCGCCAGCAGCTTTAGGACTGTTGCTAGCACAGATACGCAGTATTTT. Translating it yields CASSFRTVASTDTQYF. The chain links TRBV5-1 to TRBJ2-3, with TRBD2 as a possible D gene (5 bases). CDR3 size: 16 residues. Trimming took off 2 bases at V and 0 bases at J, with 13 bases between the two ends. Germline V gives CDR1 SGHRS, CDR2 YFSETQ.

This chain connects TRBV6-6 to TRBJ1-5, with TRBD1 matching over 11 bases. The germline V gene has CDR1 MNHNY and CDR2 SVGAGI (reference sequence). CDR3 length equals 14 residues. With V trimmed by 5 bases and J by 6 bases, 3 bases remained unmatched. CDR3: CASSQGTGGQPQHF. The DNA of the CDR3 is TGTGCCAGCAGTCAGGGGACAGGGGGTCAGCCCCAGCATTTT.

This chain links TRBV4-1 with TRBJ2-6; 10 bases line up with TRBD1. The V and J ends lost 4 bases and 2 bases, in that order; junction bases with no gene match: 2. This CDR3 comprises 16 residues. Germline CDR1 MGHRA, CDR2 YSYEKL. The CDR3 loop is CASSPGQGAGANVLTF. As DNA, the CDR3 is TGCGCCAGCAGCCCAGGACAGGGGGCTGGGGCCAACGTCCTGACTTTC.

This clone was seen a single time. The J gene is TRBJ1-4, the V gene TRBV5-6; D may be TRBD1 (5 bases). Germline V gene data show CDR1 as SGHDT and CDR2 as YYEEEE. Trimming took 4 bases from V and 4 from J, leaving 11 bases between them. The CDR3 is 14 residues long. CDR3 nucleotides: TGTGCCAGCAGCCCGCAGGGATTTAATGAAAAACTGTTTTTT. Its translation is CASSPQGFNEKLFF.

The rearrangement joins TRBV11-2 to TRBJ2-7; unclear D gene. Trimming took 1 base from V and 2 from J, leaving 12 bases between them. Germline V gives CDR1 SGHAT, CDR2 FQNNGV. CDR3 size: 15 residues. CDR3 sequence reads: CASSLGPLGAYEQYF. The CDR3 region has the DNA TGTGCCAGCAGCTTAGGCCCCCTGGGCGCCTACGAGCAGTACTTC.

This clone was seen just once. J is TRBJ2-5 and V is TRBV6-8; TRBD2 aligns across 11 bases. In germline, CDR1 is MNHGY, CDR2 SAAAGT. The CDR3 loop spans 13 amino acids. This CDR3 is CAGLAGGRETQYF. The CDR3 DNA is TGTGCTGGCTTAGCGGGGGGGCGAGAGACCCAGTACTTC.

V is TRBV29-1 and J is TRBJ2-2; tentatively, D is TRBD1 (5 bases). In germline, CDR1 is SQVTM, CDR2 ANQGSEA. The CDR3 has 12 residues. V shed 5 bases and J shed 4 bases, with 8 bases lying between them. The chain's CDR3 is CSVQGRTGELFF. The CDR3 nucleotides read TGCAGCGTTCAGGGTCGCACCGGGGAGCTGTTTTTT.

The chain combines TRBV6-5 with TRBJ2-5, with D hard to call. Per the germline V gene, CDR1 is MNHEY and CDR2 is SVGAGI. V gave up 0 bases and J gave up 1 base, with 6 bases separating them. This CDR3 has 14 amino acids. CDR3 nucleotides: TGTGCCAGCAGTTACTCGGCATCCCAAGAGACCCAGTACTTC. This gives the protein CASSYSASQETQYF.

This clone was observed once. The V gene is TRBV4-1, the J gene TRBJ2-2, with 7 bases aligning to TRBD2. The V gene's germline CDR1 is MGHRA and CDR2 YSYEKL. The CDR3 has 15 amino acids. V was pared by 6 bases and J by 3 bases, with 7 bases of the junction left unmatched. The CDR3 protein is CASRFGGSYTGELFF. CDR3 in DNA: TGCGCCAGCAGGTTCGGGGGGTCCTACACCGGGGAGCTGTTTTTT.

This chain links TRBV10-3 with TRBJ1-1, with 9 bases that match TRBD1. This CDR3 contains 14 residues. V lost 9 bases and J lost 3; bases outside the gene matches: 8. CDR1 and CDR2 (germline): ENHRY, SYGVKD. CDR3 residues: CAIPPDRGDTEAFF. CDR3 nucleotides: TGTGCCATTCCTCCGGACAGGGGAGACACTGAAGCTTTCTTT.